This passage covers 25 T cell receptor beta chains from one sample sequenced in a study of blood T cells in healthy people across ages (dated by TCRdb to the mid-2010s). The library was obtained by 5' RACE. Sequencing was performed on an Illumina HiSeq 2500. The second PCR ran for about 6 to 12 cycles and used a J-beta primer mix along with a sample-barcoded 5' primer. TCRdb reprocessed the public reads (quality trimming at Q25 with fastp, clone calling with MiXCR) and kept in-frame beta chains. Rows are combined by CDR3 protein, so each entry shows the most common genes and DNA. The sample table shows approximately 1,000,000 distinct CDR3 sequences, and around two fifths are seen once. The ten largest make up around 13% of the sample. Sample: blood. Every receptor here comes from a man younger than 35 in good health.

This clonotype was seen only a few times. The chain joins TRBV12-3 or TRBV12-4 to TRBJ1-1; D is possibly TRBD1 (6 bases). V lost 7 bases, J lost 4 bases, and 13 bases lay in between. The CDR3 contains 13 residues. CDR3 nucleotides: TGTGCCAGCATTATACAGGGTAGCACTGAAGCTTTCTTT. It codes for CASIIQGSTEAFF.

The sample holds a few counts of this clonotype. The chain carries TRBV20-1 and TRBJ2-5; the D is unclear. Per the germline V gene, CDR1 is DFQATT and CDR2 is SNEGSKA (reference sequence). The CDR3 runs 18 residues. CDR3 sequence: CSANVGPPLVGYQETQYF. DNA for the CDR3: TGCAGCGCAAACGTGGGTCCTCCCCTTGTGGGGTACCAAGAGACCCAGTACTTC.

The chain joins TRBV4-2 to TRBJ1-2; 11 bases line up with TRBD1. V dropped 1 base and J dropped 4; count of bases not matched to a gene: 8. Per the germline V gene, CDR1 is LGHNA and CDR2 is YNFKEQ. The CDR3 covers 17 residues. In DNA form, the CDR3 reads TGTGCCAGCAGCCAAGCCCACCCCGGGACAGGGGGCTATGGCTACACCTTC. The encoded protein is CASSQAHPGTGGYGYTF.

This clonotype was counted only a few times. The V and J genes are TRBV6-6 and TRBJ1-3, with 8 positions matching TRBD1. Germline V lookup: CDR1 MNHNY, CDR2 SVGAGI (reference sequence). The CDR3 runs 15 residues. Trimming cost V 5 bases and J 4 bases; bases outside gene matches: 7. The CDR3 coding sequence is TGTGCCAGCAGTCCCCTGGACAGGGCAGGAAACACCATATATTTT. It encodes CASSPLDRAGNTIYF.

V is TRBV20-1 and J is TRBJ2-7, with D maybe TRBD1 (6 bases). The CDR3 totals 14 residues. V lost 6 bases and J 4 bases, leaving 19 bases between the germline ends. Germline V gene data show CDR1 as DFQATT and CDR2 as SNEGSKA (reference sequence). CDR3 region: CSAHTRAQGYEQYF. Written as DNA, the CDR3 is TGCAGTGCCCATACTCGAGCACAGGGTTACGAGCAGTACTTC.

This sequence joins TRBV4-2 and TRBJ1-2; D uncertain. CDR3 length equals 14 residues. Trimming took 6 bases from V and 0 from J, leaving 11 bases between them. Germline V lookup: CDR1 LGHNA, CDR2 YNFKEQ. CDR3 in amino acids: CASSVADANYGYTF. The DNA for the CDR3 is TGTGCCAGCAGTGTGGCAGACGCTAACTATGGCTACACCTTC.

This rearrangement joins TRBV5-1 to TRBJ1-2, with a possible D match to TRBD1 (5 bases). V lost 4 bases and J 7 bases, leaving 11 bases between the germline ends. Germline CDR1 and CDR2: SGHRS and YFSETQ. The CDR3 loop spans 12 amino acids. This chain's CDR3 is CASSEGDRGYTF. DNA for the CDR3: TGCGCCAGCAGCGAAGGGGACCGTGGCTACACCTTC.

This chain uses TRBV7-2 with TRBJ1-6; 8 bases agree with TRBD1. V was clipped by 5 bases and J by 7 bases; unmatched bases: 7. The CDR3 consists of 15 residues. Germline V gene data show CDR1 as SGHTA and CDR2 as FQGNSA. CDR3 residues: CASSTGQGANSPLHF. For the CDR3, the DNA is TGTGCCAGCAGCACCGGACAGGGCGCCAATTCACCCCTCCACTTT.

The chain joins TRBV20-1 to TRBJ2-1; D remains unclear. The CDR3 sequence is 10 residues long. Germline V gene lookup returns CDR1 DFQATT and CDR2 SNEGSKA (reference sequence). Deletions cut 6 bases from V and 11 bases from J, with 11 bases between. This CDR3 is CSASTEQQFF. The CDR3 coding sequence is TGCAGTGCCTCGACTGAACAGCAGTTCTTC.

The chain combines TRBV7-8 with TRBJ2-1; 9 bases agree with TRBD2. With 7 bases clipped from V and 5 bases from J, the junction kept 6 bases outside the gene matches. This CDR3 is 14 amino acids long. The V gene's germline CDR1 is SGHVS and CDR2 FQNEAQ. This CDR3 is CASIVSSGNNEQFF. CDR3 nucleotides: TGTGCCAGCATCGTCTCTAGCGGGAACAATGAGCAGTTCTTC.

This clonotype occurred a few times. V and J are TRBV5-1 and TRBJ1-1; possible D gene TRBD1, 5 bases. V shed 0 bases and J shed 2 bases, with 11 bases lying between them. Germline CDR1 SGHRS, CDR2 YFSETQ. This CDR3 region has 15 residues. The CDR3 reads CASSLAPGFNTEAFF. CDR3 nucleotides: TGCGCCAGCAGCTTGGCCCCAGGGTTTAACACTGAAGCTTTCTTT.

This clonotype was recorded a few times. This sequence joins TRBV11-3 and TRBJ2-1, with D perhaps matching TRBD1 (7 bases). The germline V and J ends were trimmed by 0 bases and 4 bases, with 10 bases remaining between them. CDR1 is SGHNT, CDR2 YENEEA, per germline. The CDR3 is 15 amino acids. CDR3 residues: CASSLEGGQYNEQFF. CDR3 DNA sequence: TGTGCCAGCAGCTTAGAGGGGGGACAGTACAATGAGCAGTTCTTC.

This clonotype was detected a few times. This chain connects TRBV10-3 to TRBJ2-1; the match to TRBD2 covers 10 bases. Per germline, CDR1 ENHRY and CDR2 SYGVKD. V was clipped by 4 bases and J by 5 bases; unmatched bases: 5. The CDR3 sequence is 15 residues long. CDR3 sequence: CAISVSGTSDNEQFF. The CDR3 DNA reads as TGTGCCATCAGTGTGTCCGGGACTAGCGACAATGAGCAGTTCTTC.

This clonotype showed up just a few times. The chain recombines TRBV11-1 with TRBJ2-7, with D unresolved. This CDR3 is 15 amino acids long. Germline V gene lookup returns CDR1 SGHAT and CDR2 FQDESV (reference sequence). V gave up 5 bases and J gave up 1 base, with 15 bases separating them. CDR3 protein: CASSVGLAPSYEQYF. CDR3 sequence (DNA): TGTGCCAGCAGCGTTGGTTTGGCACCGTCCTACGAGCAGTACTTC.

This chain links TRBV4-3 with TRBJ1-2; D is undetermined. CDR1 is LGHNA, CDR2 YSLEER, per germline. This CDR3 has 15 amino acids. Between the trimmed V and J ends, which lost 0 bases and 7 bases, there was a span of 15 bases. The CDR3 spells CASSQDRGNSGGYTF. Written as DNA, the CDR3 is TGCGCCAGCAGCCAAGATCGAGGGAACTCGGGTGGCTACACCTTC.

The rearrangement uses TRBV5-1 and TRBJ1-6; tentatively, D is TRBD1 (5 bases). V lost 5 bases, J lost 0 bases, and 12 bases lay in between. This CDR3 comprises 16 residues. Germline V gives CDR1 SGHRS, CDR2 YFSETQ. The CDR3 DNA follows: TGCGCCAGCAGGGAGACAGCAAGCTCCTATAATTCACCCCTCCACTTT. Its translation is CASRETASSYNSPLHF.

This clonotype has just a few counts. The gene calls are TRBV5-1 and TRBJ2-5, with D maybe TRBD2 (6 bases). Germline V CDR1 and CDR2: SGHRS, YFSETQ. V shed 3 bases and J shed 4 bases, with 10 bases lying between them. This CDR3 spans 13 amino acids. CDR3 residues: CASSSIGGETQYF. CDR3 DNA: TGCGCCAGCAGCTCAATCGGGGGAGAGACCCAGTACTTC. The variable domain in full, with the rest retrieved from reference TRBV5-1 and TRBJ2-5, is KAGVTQTPRYLIKTRGQQVTLSCSPISGHRSVSWYQQTPGQGLQFLFEYFSETQRNKGNFPGRFSGRQFSNSRSEMNVSTLELGDSALYLCASSSIGGETQYFGPGTRLLVL.

The sample holds a few counts of this clonotype. The chain employs TRBV20-1 and TRBJ1-2, with 8 bases lining up with TRBD1. Germline lookup yields CDR1 DFQATT and CDR2 SNEGSKA (reference sequence). The CDR3 totals 13 residues. With V trimmed by 5 bases and J by 7 bases, 9 bases remained unmatched. The CDR3 nucleotides are TGCAGTGCTCCGCAGGGGGCGGTTTTTGGCTACACCTTC. Amino acids: CSAPQGAVFGYTF.

This clonotype was counted between two and nine times. The rearrangement uses TRBV2 and TRBJ2-1; possibly TRBD2 for D (5 bases). The CDR3 spans 15 residues. CDR1 and CDR2 (germline): SNHLY, FYNNEI. V lost 6 bases to trimming and J lost 1 base, with 13 bases between them. CDR3 sequence (DNA): TGTGCCAGCAGGGCCGGGGAGTGGTCCTACAATGAGCAGTTCTTC. Translation: CASRAGEWSYNEQFF.

This clonotype has ten or more counts. The V call is TRBV4-1, the J call TRBJ2-3, with 8 bases matching TRBD2. The germline V gene has CDR1 MGHRA and CDR2 YSYEKL. This CDR3 comprises 14 residues. Trimming removed 4 bases from V and 2 bases from J; junction bases left unmatched: 2. The CDR3 nucleotides are TGCGCCAGCAGCCCAGCGGGGGACACAGATACGCAGTATTTT. Protein: CASSPAGDTDTQYF.

CDR3 bases: TGTGCCACCTCGGACAGGGGGATCTACCAGCAGTACTTC. This encodes CATSDRGIYQQYF. V gene TRBV15 combines with J gene TRBJ2-4, with 10 nucleotides matching TRBD1. CDR3 length equals 13 residues. The V gene's germline CDR1 is LNHNV and CDR2 YYDKDF (reference sequence). V lost 8 bases, J lost 13 bases, and 11 bases stayed unmatched.

The rearrangement joins TRBV20-1 to TRBJ1-1, with a tentative D call TRBD1 (6 bases). Trimming pared 5 bases from V and 2 bases from J, leaving 15 bases between. The CDR3 is made up of 14 amino acids. Germline CDR1 is DFQATT and CDR2 is SNEGSKA (reference sequence). This chain's CDR3 is CSAPHAGANTEAFF. CDR3 DNA sequence: TGCAGTGCTCCTCATGCAGGGGCCAACACTGAAGCTTTCTTT.

This clonotype has a handful of counts. V is TRBV4-1 and J is TRBJ2-2; D is possibly TRBD2 (6 bases). Trimming cost V 1 base and J 8 bases, with 14 bases left between them. CDR1 MGHRA and CDR2 YSYEKL come from the germline V gene. This CDR3 comprises 15 residues. The CDR3: CASSQVNSGRGELFF. The CDR3 bases are TGCGCCAGCAGCCAAGTTAATAGCGGCCGTGGGGAGCTGTTTTTT.

The V gene is TRBV6-2 or TRBV6-3, the J gene TRBJ1-1; no reliable D call. This CDR3 is built from 16 residues. In germline, CDR1 is MNHEY, CDR2 SVGEGT. The V and J ends lost 0 bases and 0 bases respectively, with 11 bases between them. This chain's CDR3 is CASSYSGSTVNTEAFF. The DNA for the CDR3 is TGTGCCAGCAGTTACTCCGGGTCGACGGTGAACACTGAAGCTTTCTTT.

This clonotype was seen only a few times. This chain uses TRBV3-1 with TRBJ2-7; 11 nucleotides align to TRBD1. Unmatched junction bases numbered 4, after V lost 0 bases and J lost 3 bases. Germline values: CDR1 LGHDT, CDR2 YNNKEL (reference sequence). This CDR3 has 16 residues. CDR3 residues: CASSQDRDRGVYEQYF. CDR3 nucleotide sequence: TGTGCCAGCAGCCAAGACCGGGACAGGGGGGTCTACGAGCAGTACTTC.